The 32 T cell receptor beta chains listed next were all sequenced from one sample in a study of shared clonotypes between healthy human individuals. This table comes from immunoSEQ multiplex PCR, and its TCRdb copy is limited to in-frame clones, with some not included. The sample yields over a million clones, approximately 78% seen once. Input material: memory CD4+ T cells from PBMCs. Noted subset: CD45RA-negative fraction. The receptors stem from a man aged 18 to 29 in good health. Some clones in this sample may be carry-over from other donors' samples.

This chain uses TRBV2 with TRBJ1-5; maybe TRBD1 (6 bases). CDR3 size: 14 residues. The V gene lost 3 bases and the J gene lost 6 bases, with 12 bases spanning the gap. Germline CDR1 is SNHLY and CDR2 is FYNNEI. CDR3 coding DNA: TGTGCCAGCAGTGATTCGACAGGCGGTCAGCCCCAGCATTTT. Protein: CASSDSTGGQPQHF. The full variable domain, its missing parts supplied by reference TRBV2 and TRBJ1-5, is EPEVTQTPSHQVTQMGQEVILRCVPISNHLYFYWYRQILGQKVEFLVSFYNNEISEKSEIFDDQFSVERPDGSNFTLKIRSTKLEDSAMYFCASSDSTGGQPQHFGDGTRLSIL.

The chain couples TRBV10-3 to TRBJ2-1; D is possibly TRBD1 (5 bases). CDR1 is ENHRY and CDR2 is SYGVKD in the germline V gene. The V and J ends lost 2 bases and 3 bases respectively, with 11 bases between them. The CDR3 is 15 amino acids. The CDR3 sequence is CAISEQSGFYNEQFF. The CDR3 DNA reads TGTGCCATCAGTGAGCAGTCAGGGTTCTACAATGAGCAGTTCTTC.

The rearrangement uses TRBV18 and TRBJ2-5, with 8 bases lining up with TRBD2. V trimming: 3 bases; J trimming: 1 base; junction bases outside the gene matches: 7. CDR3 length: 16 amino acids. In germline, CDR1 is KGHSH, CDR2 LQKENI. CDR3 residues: CASSPLSSGVQETQYF. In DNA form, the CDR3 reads TGTGCCAGCTCACCCCTGAGTAGCGGGGTCCAAGAGACCCAGTACTTC. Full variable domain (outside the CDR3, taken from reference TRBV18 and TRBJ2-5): NAGVMQNPRHLVRRRGQEARLRCSPMKGHSHVYWYRQLPEEGLKFMVYLQKENIIDESGMPKERFSAEFPKEGPSILRIQQVVRGDSAAYFCASSPLSSGVQETQYFGPGTRLLVL.

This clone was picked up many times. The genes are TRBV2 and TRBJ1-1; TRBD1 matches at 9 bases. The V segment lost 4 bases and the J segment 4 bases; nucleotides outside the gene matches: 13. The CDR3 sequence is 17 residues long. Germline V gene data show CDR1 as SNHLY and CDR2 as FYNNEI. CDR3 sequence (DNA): TGTGCCAGCAGTGTCGAACAGGGGGCATATGAGGGCACTGAAGCTTTCTTT. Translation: CASSVEQGAYEGTEAFF.

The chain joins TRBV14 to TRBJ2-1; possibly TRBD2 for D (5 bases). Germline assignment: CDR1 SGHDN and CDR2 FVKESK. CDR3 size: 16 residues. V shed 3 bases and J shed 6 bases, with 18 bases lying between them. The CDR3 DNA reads TGTGCCAGCAGCCACGTCGAGGGAAGGGTTACCAATGAGCAGTTCTTC. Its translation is CASSHVEGRVTNEQFF.

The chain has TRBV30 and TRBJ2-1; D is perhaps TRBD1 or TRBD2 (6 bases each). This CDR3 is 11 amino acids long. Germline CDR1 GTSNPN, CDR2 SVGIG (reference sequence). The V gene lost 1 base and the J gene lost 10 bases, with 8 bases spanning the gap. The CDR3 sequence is CAWSEGGEQFF. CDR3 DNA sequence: TGTGCCTGGAGTGAAGGGGGGGAGCAGTTCTTC.

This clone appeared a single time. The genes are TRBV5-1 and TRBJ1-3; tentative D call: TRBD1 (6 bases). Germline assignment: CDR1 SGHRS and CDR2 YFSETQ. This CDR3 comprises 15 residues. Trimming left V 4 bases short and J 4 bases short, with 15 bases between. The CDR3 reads CASSPDRLAGNTIYF. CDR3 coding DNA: TGCGCCAGCAGCCCCGACAGGCTTGCAGGAAACACCATATATTTT.

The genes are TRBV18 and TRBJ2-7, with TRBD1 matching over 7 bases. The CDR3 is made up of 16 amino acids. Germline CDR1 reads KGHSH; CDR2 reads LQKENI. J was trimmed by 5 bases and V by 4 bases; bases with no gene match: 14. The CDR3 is CASSQTGQARGNEQYF. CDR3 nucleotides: TGTGCCAGCTCACAAACCGGACAGGCTCGTGGGAACGAGCAGTACTTC.

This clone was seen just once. The CDR3 bases are TGTGCCAGCAGCTTCCTCAGGGTTCCCTCCTACGAGCAGTACTTC. Its protein product is CASSFLRVPSYEQYF. The chain recombines TRBV7-4 with TRBJ2-7; tentatively, D is TRBD1 (5 bases). Germline CDR1 reads SGHVT; CDR2 reads SQSDAQ. Trimming took off 3 bases at V and 0 bases at J, with 12 bases between the two ends. The CDR3 has 15 amino acids. Complete variable domain (other parts from reference TRBV7-4 and TRBJ2-7): GAGVSQSPRYKVAKRGRDVALRCDSISGHVTLYWYRQTLGQGSEVLTYSQSDAQRDKSGRPSGRFSAERPERSVSTLKIQRTEQGDSAVYLCASSFLRVPSYEQYFGPGTRLTVT.

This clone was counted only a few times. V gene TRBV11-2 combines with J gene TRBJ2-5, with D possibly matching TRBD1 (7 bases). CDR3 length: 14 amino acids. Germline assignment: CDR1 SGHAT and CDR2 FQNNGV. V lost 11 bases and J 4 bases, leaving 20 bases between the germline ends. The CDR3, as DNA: TGTGCCGAATCTCCCCCAGGGGGGAGAGAGACCCAGTACTTC. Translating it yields CAESPPGGRETQYF.

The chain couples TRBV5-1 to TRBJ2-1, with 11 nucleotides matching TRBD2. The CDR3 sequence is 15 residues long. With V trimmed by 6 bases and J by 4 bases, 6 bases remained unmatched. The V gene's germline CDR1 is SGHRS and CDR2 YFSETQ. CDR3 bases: TGCGCCAGCACCTATTTAGCGGGAGGGTACAATGAGCAGTTCTTC. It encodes CASTYLAGGYNEQFF. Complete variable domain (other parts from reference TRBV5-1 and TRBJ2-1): KAGVTQTPRYLIKTRGQQVTLSCSPISGHRSVSWYQQTPGQGLQFLFEYFSETQRNKGNFPGRFSGRQFSNSRSEMNVSTLELGDSALYLCASTYLAGGYNEQFFGPGTRLTVL.

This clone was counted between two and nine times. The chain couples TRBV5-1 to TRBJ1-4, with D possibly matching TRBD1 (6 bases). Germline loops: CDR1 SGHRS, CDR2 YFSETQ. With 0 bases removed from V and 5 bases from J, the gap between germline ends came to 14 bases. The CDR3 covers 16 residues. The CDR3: CASSLAGGSTNEKLFF. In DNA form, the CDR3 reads TGCGCCAGCAGCTTGGCTGGGGGCAGCACAAATGAAAAACTGTTTTTT.

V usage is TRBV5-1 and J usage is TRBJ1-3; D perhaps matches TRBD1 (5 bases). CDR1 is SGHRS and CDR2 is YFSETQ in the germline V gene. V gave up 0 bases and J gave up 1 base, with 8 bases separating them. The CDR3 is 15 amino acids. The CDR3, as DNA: TGCGCCAGCAGCTTGGAACAGGCGTCTGGAAACACCATATATTTT. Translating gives CASSLEQASGNTIYF. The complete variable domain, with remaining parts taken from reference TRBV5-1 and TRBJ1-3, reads KAGVTQTPRYLIKTRGQQVTLSCSPISGHRSVSWYQQTPGQGLQFLFEYFSETQRNKGNFPGRFSGRQFSNSRSEMNVSTLELGDSALYLCASSLEQASGNTIYFGEGSWLTVV.

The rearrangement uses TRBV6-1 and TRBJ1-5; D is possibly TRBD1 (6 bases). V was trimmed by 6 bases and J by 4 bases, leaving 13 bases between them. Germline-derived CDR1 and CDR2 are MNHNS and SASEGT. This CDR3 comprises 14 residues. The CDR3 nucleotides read TGTGCCAGCAGGGACCAGGGGAAGAATCAGCCCCAGCATTTT. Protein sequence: CASRDQGKNQPQHF.

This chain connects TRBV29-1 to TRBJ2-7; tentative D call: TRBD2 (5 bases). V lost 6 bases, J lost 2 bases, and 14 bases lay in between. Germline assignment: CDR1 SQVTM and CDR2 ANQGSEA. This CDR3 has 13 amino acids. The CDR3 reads CSVEPDGTYEQYF. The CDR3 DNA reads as TGCAGCGTGGAACCGGACGGGACCTACGAGCAGTACTTC.

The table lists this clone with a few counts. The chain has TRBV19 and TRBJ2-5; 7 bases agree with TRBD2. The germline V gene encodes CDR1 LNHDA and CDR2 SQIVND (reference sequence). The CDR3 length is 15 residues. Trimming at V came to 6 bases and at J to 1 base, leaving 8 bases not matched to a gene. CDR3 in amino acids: CASSYGGLVQETQYF. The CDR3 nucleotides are TGTGCCAGTAGCTATGGCGGACTAGTCCAAGAGACCCAGTACTTC.

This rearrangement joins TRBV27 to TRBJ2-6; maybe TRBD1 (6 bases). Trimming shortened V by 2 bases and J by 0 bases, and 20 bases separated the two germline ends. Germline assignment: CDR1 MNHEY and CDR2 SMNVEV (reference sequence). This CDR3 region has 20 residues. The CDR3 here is CASSLKPTITGTSGANVLTF. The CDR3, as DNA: TGTGCCAGCAGTTTAAAGCCGACCATAACAGGGACCTCTGGGGCCAACGTCCTGACTTTC. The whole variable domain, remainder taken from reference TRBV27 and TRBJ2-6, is EAQVTQNPRYLITVTGKKLTVTCSQNMNHEYMSWYRQDPGLGLRQIYYSMNVEVTDKGDVPEGYKVSRKEKRNFPLILESPSPNQTSLYFCASSLKPTITGTSGANVLTFGAGSRLTVL.

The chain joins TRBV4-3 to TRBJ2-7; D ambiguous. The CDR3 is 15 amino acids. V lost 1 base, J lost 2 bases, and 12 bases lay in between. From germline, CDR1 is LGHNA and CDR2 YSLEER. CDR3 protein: CASSQVWRPTYEQYF. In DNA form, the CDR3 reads TGCGCCAGCAGCCAAGTGTGGCGGCCCACCTACGAGCAGTACTTC.

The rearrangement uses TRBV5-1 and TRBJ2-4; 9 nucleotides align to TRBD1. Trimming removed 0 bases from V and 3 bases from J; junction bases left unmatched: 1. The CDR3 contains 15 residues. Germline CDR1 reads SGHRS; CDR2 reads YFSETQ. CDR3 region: CASSLGQGDKNIQYF. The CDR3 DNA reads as TGCGCCAGCAGCTTGGGACAGGGGGACAAAAACATTCAGTACTTC. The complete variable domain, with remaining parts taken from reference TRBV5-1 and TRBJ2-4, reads KAGVTQTPRYLIKTRGQQVTLSCSPISGHRSVSWYQQTPGQGLQFLFEYFSETQRNKGNFPGRFSGRQFSNSRSEMNVSTLELGDSALYLCASSLGQGDKNIQYFGAGTRLSVL.

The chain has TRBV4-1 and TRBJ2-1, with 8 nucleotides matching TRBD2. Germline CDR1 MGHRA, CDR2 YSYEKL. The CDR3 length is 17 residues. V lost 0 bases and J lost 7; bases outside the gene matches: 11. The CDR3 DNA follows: TGCGCCAGCAGCCAAGATACCAGGAGCGGGAGTAGAAATGAGCAGTTCTTC. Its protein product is CASSQDTRSGSRNEQFF.

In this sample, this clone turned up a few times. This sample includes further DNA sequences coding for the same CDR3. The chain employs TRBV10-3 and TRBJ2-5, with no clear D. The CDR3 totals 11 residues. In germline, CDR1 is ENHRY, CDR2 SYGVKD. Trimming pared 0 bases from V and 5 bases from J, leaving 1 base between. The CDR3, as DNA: TGTGCCATCAGTGAGTCGGAGACCCAGTACTTC. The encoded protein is CAISESETQYF.

The CDR3 region has the DNA TGTGCCAGCAGCCAACAGAGTAACTATGGCTACACCTTC. Translating gives CASSQQSNYGYTF. J is TRBJ1-2 and V is TRBV28; no reliable D call. The CDR3 length is 13 residues. The germline CDR1 and CDR2 sequences are MDHEN and SYDVKM. The ends were cut back, 6 bases at V and 1 base at J, with 9 bases in the middle.

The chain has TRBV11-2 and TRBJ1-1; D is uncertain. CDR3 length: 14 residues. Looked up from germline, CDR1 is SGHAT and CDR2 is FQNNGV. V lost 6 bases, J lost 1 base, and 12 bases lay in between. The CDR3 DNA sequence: TGTGCCAGCAGAAAAGCCCCGGGGAACACTGAAGCTTTCTTT. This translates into CASRKAPGNTEAFF. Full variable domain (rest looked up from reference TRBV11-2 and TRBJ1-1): EAGVAQSPRYKIIEKRQSVAFWCNPISGHATLYWYQQILGQGPKLLIQFQNNGVVDDSQLPKDRFSAERLKGVDSTLKIQPAKLEDSAVYLCASRKAPGNTEAFFGQGTRLTVV.

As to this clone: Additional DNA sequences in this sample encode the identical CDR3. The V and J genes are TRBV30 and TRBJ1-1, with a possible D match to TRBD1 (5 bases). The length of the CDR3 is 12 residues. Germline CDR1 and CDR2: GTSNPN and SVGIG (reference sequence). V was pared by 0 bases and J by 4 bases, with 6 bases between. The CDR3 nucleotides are TGTGCCTGGAGTGTAGGGGTCACTGAAGCTTTCTTT. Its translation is CAWSVGVTEAFF.

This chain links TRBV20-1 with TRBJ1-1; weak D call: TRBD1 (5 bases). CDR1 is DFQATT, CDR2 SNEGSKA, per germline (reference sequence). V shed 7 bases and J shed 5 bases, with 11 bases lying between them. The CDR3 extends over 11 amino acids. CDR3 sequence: CSVGGGTEAFF. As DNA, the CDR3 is TGCAGTGTTGGCGGGGGTACTGAAGCTTTCTTT.

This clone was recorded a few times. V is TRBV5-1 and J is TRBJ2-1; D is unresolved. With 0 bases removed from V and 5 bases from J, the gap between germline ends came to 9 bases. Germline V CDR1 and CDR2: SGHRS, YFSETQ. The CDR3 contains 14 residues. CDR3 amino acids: CASSLGSADNEQFF. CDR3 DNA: TGCGCCAGCAGCTTGGGAAGCGCTGACAATGAGCAGTTCTTC.

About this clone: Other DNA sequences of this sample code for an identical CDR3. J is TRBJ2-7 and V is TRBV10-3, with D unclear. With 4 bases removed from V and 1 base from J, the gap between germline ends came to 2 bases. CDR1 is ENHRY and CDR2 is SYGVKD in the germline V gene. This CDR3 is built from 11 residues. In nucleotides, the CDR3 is TGTGCCATCAGTGGTTCCTACGAGCAGTACTTC. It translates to CAISGSYEQYF.

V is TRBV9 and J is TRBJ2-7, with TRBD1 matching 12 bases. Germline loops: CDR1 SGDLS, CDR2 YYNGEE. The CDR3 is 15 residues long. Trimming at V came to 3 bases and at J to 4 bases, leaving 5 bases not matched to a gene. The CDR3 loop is CASSEGQGALYEQYF. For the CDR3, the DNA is TGTGCCAGCAGCGAGGGACAGGGGGCGCTTTACGAGCAGTACTTC.

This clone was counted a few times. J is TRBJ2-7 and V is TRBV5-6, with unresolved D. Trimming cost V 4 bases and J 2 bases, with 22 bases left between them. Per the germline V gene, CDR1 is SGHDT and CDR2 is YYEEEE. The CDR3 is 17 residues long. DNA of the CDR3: TGTGCCAGCAGCGCGGAGATTGACCGCAGCCTAACCTACGAGCAGTACTTC. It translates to CASSAEIDRSLTYEQYF.

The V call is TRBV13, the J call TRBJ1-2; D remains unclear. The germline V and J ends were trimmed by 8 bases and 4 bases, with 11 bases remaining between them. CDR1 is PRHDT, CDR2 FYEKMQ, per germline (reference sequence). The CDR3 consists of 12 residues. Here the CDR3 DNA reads TGTGCCAGCGGGGTTCGTGGCTATGGCTACACCTTC. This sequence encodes CASGVRGYGYTF.

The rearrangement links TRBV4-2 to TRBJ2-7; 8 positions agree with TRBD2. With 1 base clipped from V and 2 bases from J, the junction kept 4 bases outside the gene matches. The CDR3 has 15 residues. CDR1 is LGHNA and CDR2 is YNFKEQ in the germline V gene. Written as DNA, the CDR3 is TGTGCCAGCAGCCAAGGACTAGCGAAAGCCTACGAGCAGTACTTC. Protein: CASSQGLAKAYEQYF.

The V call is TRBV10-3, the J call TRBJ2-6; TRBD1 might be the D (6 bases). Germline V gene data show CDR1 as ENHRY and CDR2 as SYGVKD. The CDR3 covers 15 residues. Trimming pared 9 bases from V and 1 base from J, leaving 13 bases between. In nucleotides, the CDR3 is TGTGCCATACGGACAGCCCCGTCTGGGGCCAACGTCCTGACTTTC. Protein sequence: CAIRTAPSGANVLTF.